This T cell receptor (beta chain) appears in the sequencing data of a study of T cell responses to AZD1222 COVID-19 vaccine. Study observations and caveats: The breadth and depth of Spike-specific TCRs increased once two AZD1222 doses had been given. Of the AZD1222 recipients, only six or seven were seropositive at baseline.

A word on this clone: Its antigen remains unidentified.

CDR3 size: 13 residues. Germline V gives CDR1 MDHEN, CDR2 SYDVKM. V lost 3 bases and J 8 bases, leaving 13 bases between the germline ends. The protocol was immunoSEQ multiplex PCR, while the TCRdb copy is restricted to in-frame clones and leaves out a portion. The data hold around 110,000 clones, with approximately 85% observed a single time. The chain carries TRBV28 and TRBJ1-2; tentatively, D is TRBD1 (5 bases). Sequences were derived from peripheral blood, sampled on day 0 of MenACWY control vaccination. This sequence originates from an adult in good health. For the CDR3, the DNA is TGTGCCAGCAGTTTCGGCAGGGTGGGCGGCTACACCTTC. Translation: CASSFGRVGGYTF.